The 12 T cell receptor beta chains listed next were all sequenced from one sample in a study of neurological immune-mediated disorders. TCRdb passed the 5' RACE reads through MiXCR, listing each CDR3 protein once. The sample lists tens of thousands of distinct CDR3 sequences; 3.5% to 4% were seen once. The sequenced sample was CD4+ T cells from blood. The receptors were gathered from a woman aged 40 to 49 with multiple sclerosis.

This clonotype was seen many times. The chain combines TRBV9 with TRBJ1-1; 10 nucleotides align to TRBD1. The CDR3 runs 14 residues. The ends lost 3 bases at V and 7 bases at J; junction bases unmatched: 6. Per the germline V gene, CDR1 is SGDLS and CDR2 is YYNGEE. The CDR3 coding sequence is TGTGCCAGCAGCGCACTGACAGGGGGCAATGAAGCTTTCTTT. Its protein product is CASSALTGGNEAFF.

This clonotype was seen repeatedly, ten times or more. The chain couples TRBV4-1 to TRBJ2-4, with D uncertain. Per germline, CDR1 MGHRA and CDR2 YSYEKL. CDR3 length equals 15 residues. V lost 5 bases and J lost 7, with 18 bases in between. The CDR3 bases are TGCGCCAGCAGCGACCGGGCCCTCCGACGGAACATTCAGTACTTC. It yields the protein CASSDRALRRNIQYF.

In its sample, this clonotype was seen many times. The V call is TRBV5-1, the J call TRBJ1-3; tentatively, D is TRBD1 (5 bases). The germline V gene has CDR1 SGHRS and CDR2 YFSETQ. Trimming took off 2 bases at V and 3 bases at J, with 12 bases between the two ends. The CDR3 spans 15 residues. The CDR3 loop reads CASSFRRGLGNTIYF. In nucleotides, the CDR3 is TGCGCCAGCAGCTTTCGGAGGGGTCTTGGAAACACCATATATTTT.

This clonotype was seen ten or more times. The V call is TRBV12-5, the J call TRBJ2-2, with 8 bases lining up with TRBD2. CDR3 size: 16 residues. V was clipped by 0 bases and J by 6 bases; unmatched bases: 6. Germline V gene sequence: CDR1 LGHNT, CDR2 FRNRAP. As DNA, the CDR3 is TGTGCTAGTGGTTTGGTGATTAGCGGGGACCCCGGGGAGCTGTTTTTT. This translates into CASGLVISGDPGELFF.

This clonotype was detected ten times or more. The chain is built from TRBV12-3 or TRBV12-4 and TRBJ2-3; D might be TRBD2 (5 bases). V was trimmed by 3 bases and J by 3 bases, leaving 13 bases between them. The CDR3 extends over 15 amino acids. The CDR3 nucleotides are TGTGCCAGCAGTTTTAGTTGGCTAGCAACAGATACGCAGTATTTT. Protein: CASSFSWLATDTQYF.

This clonotype occurred many times. This rearrangement joins TRBV10-3 to TRBJ2-7; D is unclear. The CDR3 sequence is 11 residues long. Germline CDR1 reads ENHRY; CDR2 reads SYGVKD. The ends were cut back, 0 bases at V and 5 bases at J, with 2 bases in the middle. The CDR3 is CAISESNEQYF. The CDR3 region has the DNA TGTGCCATCAGTGAGTCGAACGAGCAGTACTTC.

In its sample, this clonotype was seen many times. The chain is built from TRBV12-3 or TRBV12-4 and TRBJ2-7, with a possible D match to TRBD1 (7 bases). This CDR3 has 16 amino acids. Trimming pared 2 bases from V and 5 bases from J, leaving 19 bases between. CDR3: CASSLRQGLLLDEQYF. DNA for the CDR3: TGTGCCAGCAGTTTAAGACAGGGACTTCTCCTAGACGAGCAGTACTTC.

This clonotype was recorded at least ten times. The chain joins TRBV6-1 to TRBJ1-2; maybe TRBD1 (6 bases). Germline CDR1 and CDR2: MNHNS and SASEGT. The CDR3 spans 17 residues. V lost 5 bases to trimming and J lost 0 bases, with 19 bases between them. The chain's CDR3 is CASSRSVDRLSNYGYTF. Here the CDR3 DNA reads TGTGCCAGCAGTCGTTCAGTCGACAGGCTCTCTAACTATGGCTACACCTTC.

This clonotype was seen many times. The genes are TRBV18 and TRBJ2-7; D may be TRBD1 (6 bases). Germline V gene sequence: CDR1 KGHSH, CDR2 LQKENI. V was pared by 2 bases and J by 0 bases, with 8 bases between. The CDR3 is made up of 14 amino acids. The CDR3 region is CASSPGTSSYEQYF. The CDR3 coding sequence is TGTGCCAGCTCACCAGGGACAAGCTCCTACGAGCAGTACTTC. Looking up the rest from reference TRBV18 and TRBJ2-7 gives the full variable domain: NAGVMQNPRHLVRRRGQEARLRCSPMKGHSHVYWYRQLPEEGLKFMVYLQKENIIDESGMPKERFSAEFPKEGPSILRIQQVVRGDSAAYFCASSPGTSSYEQYFGPGTRLTVT.

At least ten counts were recorded for this clonotype. The chain has TRBV4-1 and TRBJ1-5; TRBD1 might be the D (5 bases). The length of the CDR3 is 15 residues. Per germline, CDR1 MGHRA and CDR2 YSYEKL. Deletions cut 1 base from V and 2 bases from J, with 9 bases between. CDR3 DNA sequence: TGCGCCAGCAGCCAAGTGCAGGGAGGCAATCAGCCCCAGCATTTT. Translated, it gives CASSQVQGGNQPQHF.

This clonotype was seen at least ten times. This chain links TRBV29-1 with TRBJ2-3; 7 bases match TRBD2. After removal of 5 bases from V and 1 base from J, the junction contained 6 bases not matched to a gene. The CDR3 runs to 14 residues. The germline gives CDR1 SQVTM, CDR2 ANQGSEA. CDR3 sequence (DNA): TGCAGCGTTCCCGGGGCGGGGGGCACAGATACGCAGTATTTT. Protein sequence: CSVPGAGGTDTQYF.

This clonotype was recorded many times. The V and J genes are TRBV18 and TRBJ2-2; TRBD2 matches 9 bases. Per germline, CDR1 KGHSH and CDR2 LQKENI. J lost 2 bases, V lost 2 bases, and 6 bases had no gene match. This CDR3 is 17 amino acids long. CDR3: CASSPKSGGPNTGELFF. As DNA, the CDR3 is TGTGCCAGCTCACCAAAAAGCGGGGGGCCCAACACCGGGGAGCTGTTTTTT.